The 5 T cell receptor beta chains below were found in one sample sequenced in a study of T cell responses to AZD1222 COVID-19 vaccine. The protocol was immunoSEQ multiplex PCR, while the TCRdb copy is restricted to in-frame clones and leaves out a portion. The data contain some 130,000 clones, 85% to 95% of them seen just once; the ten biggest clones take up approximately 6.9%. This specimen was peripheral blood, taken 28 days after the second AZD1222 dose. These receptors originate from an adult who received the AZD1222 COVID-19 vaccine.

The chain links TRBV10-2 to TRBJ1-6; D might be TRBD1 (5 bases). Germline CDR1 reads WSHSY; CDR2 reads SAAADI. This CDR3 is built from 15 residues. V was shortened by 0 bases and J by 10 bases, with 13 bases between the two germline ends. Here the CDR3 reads CASSESSGVGSPLHF. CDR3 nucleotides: TGCGCCAGCAGTGAGTCGTCGGGGGTAGGGTCACCCCTCCACTTT.

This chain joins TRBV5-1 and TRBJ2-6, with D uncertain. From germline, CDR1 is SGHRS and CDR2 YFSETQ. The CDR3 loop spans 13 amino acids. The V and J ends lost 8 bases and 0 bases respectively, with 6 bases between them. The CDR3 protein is CASKGSGANVLTF. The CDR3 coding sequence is TGCGCCAGTAAGGGCTCTGGGGCCAACGTCCTGACTTTC.

CDR3 sequence reads: CSVQGNEQFF. The CDR3 DNA sequence: TGCAGCGTTCAGGGTAATGAGCAGTTCTTC. V is TRBV29-1 and J is TRBJ2-1, with D tentatively TRBD1 (5 bases). CDR3 size: 10 residues. Trimming left V 5 bases short and J 7 bases short, with 6 bases between. From germline, CDR1 is SQVTM and CDR2 ANQGSEA.

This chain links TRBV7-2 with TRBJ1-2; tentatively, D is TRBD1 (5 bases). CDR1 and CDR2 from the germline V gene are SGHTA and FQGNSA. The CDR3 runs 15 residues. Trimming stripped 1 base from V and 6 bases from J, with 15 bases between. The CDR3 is CASSLEPQTAHGYTF. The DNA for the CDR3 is TGTGCCAGCAGCTTAGAGCCCCAGACAGCGCATGGCTACACCTTC.

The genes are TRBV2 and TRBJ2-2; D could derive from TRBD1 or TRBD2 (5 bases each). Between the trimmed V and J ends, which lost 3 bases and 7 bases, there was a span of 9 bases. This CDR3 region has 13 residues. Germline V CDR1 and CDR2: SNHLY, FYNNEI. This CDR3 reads CASSDKGSGELFF. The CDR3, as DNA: TGTGCCAGCAGTGATAAGGGGAGCGGGGAGCTGTTTTTT.